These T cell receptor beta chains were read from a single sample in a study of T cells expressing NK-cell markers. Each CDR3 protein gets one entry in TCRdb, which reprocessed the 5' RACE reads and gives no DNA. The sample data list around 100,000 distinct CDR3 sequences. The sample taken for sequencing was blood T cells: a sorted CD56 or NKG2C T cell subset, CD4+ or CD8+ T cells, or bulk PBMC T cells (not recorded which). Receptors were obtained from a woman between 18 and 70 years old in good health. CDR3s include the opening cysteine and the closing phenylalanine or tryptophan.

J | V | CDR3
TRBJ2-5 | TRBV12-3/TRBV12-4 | CASREEETQYF
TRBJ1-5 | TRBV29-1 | CSVEDFWGNQPQHF
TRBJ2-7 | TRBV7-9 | CASSSLAASYEQYF
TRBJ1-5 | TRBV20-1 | CSAIGQGSNQPQHF
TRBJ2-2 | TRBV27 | CASSSGVRTGELFF
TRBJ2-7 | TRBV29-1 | CSVDTGHGGLRKQYF
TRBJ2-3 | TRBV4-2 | CASSQKGTDTQYF
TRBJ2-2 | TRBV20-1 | CSASGGESQPGELFF
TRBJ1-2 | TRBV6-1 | CASSPEATDVLCTF
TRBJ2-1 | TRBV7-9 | CASSLAGAGAYNEQFF
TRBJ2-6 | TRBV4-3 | CASSQDGQVISGANVLTF
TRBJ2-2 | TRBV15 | CATSRLRGRKNTGELFF
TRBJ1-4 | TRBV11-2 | CASSLGSGASNEKLFF
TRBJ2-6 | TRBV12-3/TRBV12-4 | CASRWANVLTF
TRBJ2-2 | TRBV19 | CASSPSATGELFF
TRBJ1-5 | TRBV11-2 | CASSLDLGSNQPQHF